Listed below are T cell receptor beta chains from one sample, sequenced in a study of T cell responses to AZD1222 COVID-19 vaccine. Produced via immunoSEQ multiplex PCR; TCRdb's table is partial and in-frame only. The data contain tens of thousands of clones, 70% to 80% of them singletons. The sequencing used peripheral blood, collected 28 days after the second dose of the MenACWY control vaccine. Every receptor here comes from an adult who received the MenACWY meningococcal vaccine as a control. CDR3s include the opening cysteine and the closing phenylalanine or tryptophan. A D gene is named only where the DNA matches it firmly. For some rows the clone size is stated as once, few or many, or as a class when expanded; others skip it.

clone_size	d_call	v_call	j_call	cdr3_aa	cdr3_nt
.	.	TRBV7-2	TRBJ1-3	CASSFATRSSGNTIYF	TGTGCCAGCAGCTTCGCCACCCGGTCCTCTGGAAACACCATATATTTT
few	.	TRBV6-5	TRBJ2-1	CASRRGLSSYNEQFF	TGTGCCAGCAGGCGGGGCCTTAGCTCCTACAATGAGCAGTTCTTC
.	TRBD1	TRBV7-8	TRBJ1-4	CASSSGGAGEKLFF	TGTGCCAGCAGCTCAGGGGGCGCTGGGGAAAAACTGTTTTTT
.	.	TRBV11-2	TRBJ2-7	CASSSSYEQYF	TGTGCCAGCAGCTCGAGTTACGAGCAGTACTTC
.	.	TRBV6-1	TRBJ1-1	CASSDDFGGYTEAFF	TGTGCCAGCAGTGACGATTTTGGGGGTTACACTGAAGCTTTCTTT
.	.	TRBV20-1	TRBJ1-2	CSASTQGSGYTF	TGCAGTGCTAGTACCCAGGGAAGTGGCTACACCTTC
.	.	TRBV19	TRBJ1-3	CASSIYGSNSGNTIYF	TGTGCCAGTAGTATCTATGGCAGCAACTCTGGAAACACCATATATTTT
.	.	TRBV15	TRBJ1-1	CATSRESFGDPTEAFF	TGTGCCACCAGCAGAGAAAGTTTCGGAGACCCCACTGAAGCTTTCTTT
.	.	TRBV5-6	TRBJ2-5	CASRAGTRGETQYF	TGTGCCAGCAGGGCCGGGACCCGCGGGGAGACCCAGTACTTC
.	.	TRBV11-2	TRBJ2-7	CASSLWPRQDGEQYF	TGTGCCAGCAGCCTGTGGCCTCGGCAGGATGGCGAGCAGTACTTC
once	.	TRBV19	TRBJ2-2	CASQAEGYTGELFF	TGTGCCAGCCAAGCGGAGGGGTACACCGGGGAGCTGTTTTTT
.	TRBD1	TRBV5-6	TRBJ1-2	CASSPGAGGPRVYGYTF	TGTGCCAGCAGCCCCGGGGCAGGGGGCCCCCGAGTCTATGGCTACACCTTC
many	.	TRBV5-1	TRBJ1-2	CASSLAASTSEGYTF	TGCGCCAGCAGCTTGGCGGCGTCAACTTCCGAGGGCTACACCTTC
.	TRBD1	TRBV28	TRBJ1-5	CASNRGYQPQHF	TGTGCCAGCAACAGGGGCTATCAGCCCCAGCATTTT
once	.	TRBV24-1	TRBJ2-1	CATSRGYNEQFF	TGTGCCACCAGTAGGGGTTACAATGAGCAGTTCTTC
.	.	TRBV19	TRBJ1-5	CASGRQAAGAQHF	TGTGCCAGCGGAAGACAGGCTGCGGGGGCCCAGCATTTT
.	.	TRBV2	TRBJ1-4	CASSESLVANIATNEKLFF	TGTGCCAGCAGTGAAAGTCTGGTGGCAAATATTGCAACTAATGAAAAACTGTTTTTT
.	.	TRBV7-2	TRBJ2-7	CASSLAPSEYEQYF	TGTGCCAGCAGCTTAGCCCCTAGCGAATACGAGCAGTACTTC
once	TRBD1	TRBV2	TRBJ1-3	CASREGRGDGNTIYF	TGTGCCAGCAGGGAAGGCAGGGGGGATGGAAACACCATATATTTT
.	TRBD1	TRBV5-1	TRBJ2-1	CASSWGQGARDEQFF	TGCGCCAGCAGCTGGGGACAGGGGGCAAGGGATGAGCAGTTCTTC
.	.	TRBV6-2/TRBV6-3	TRBJ1-1	CASSYLGPEAFF	TGTGCCAGCAGTTACCTGGGACCTGAAGCTTTCTTT
.	.	TRBV28	TRBJ2-1	CASSHLGEQFF	TGTGCCAGCAGTCATTTAGGCGAGCAGTTCTTC
.	.	TRBV10-3	TRBJ1-4	CAISESGLGEKLFF	TGTGCCATCAGTGAGTCAGGGCTGGGGGAAAAACTGTTTTTT
.	.	TRBV2	TRBJ1-3	CASSESGLSGNTIYF	TGTGCCAGCAGTGAGTCAGGACTCTCTGGAAACACCATATATTTT
.	.	TRBV21-1	TRBJ1-1	CASSKEAVSAEAFF	TGTGCCAGCAGCAAAGAGGCAGTCAGCGCTGAAGCTTTCTTT
.	.	TRBV4-3	TRBJ2-1	CASIRVEQFF	TGCGCCAGCATCAGGGTTGAGCAGTTCTTC
.	.	TRBV30	TRBJ1-2	CATRHPGGYTF	TGTGCCACGCGTCACCCAGGAGGCTACACCTTC
.	.	TRBV7-6	TRBJ2-3	CASSPQHSTDTQYF	TGTGCCAGCAGCCCACAGCATAGCACAGATACGCAGTATTTT
.	.	TRBV3-1/TRBV3-2	TRBJ1-5	CASSQGGCRSSNQPQHF	TGTGCCAGCAGCCAAGGGGGTTGCAGGTCTAGCAATCAGCCCCAGCATTTT
few	.	TRBV15	TRBJ1-5	CATSRALDRRGYSNQPQHF	TGTGCCACCAGCAGAGCTCTGGACAGAAGAGGGTATAGCAATCAGCCCCAGCATTTT
few	.	TRBV12-3/TRBV12-4	TRBJ1-2	CASTAWGGGYTF	TGTGCCAGCACCGCGTGGGGGGGTGGCTACACCTTC
.	.	TRBV2	TRBJ1-4	CASSRNLLTGKLDEKLFF	TGTGCCAGCAGTCGAAACTTGCTTACAGGGAAGCTTGATGAAAAACTGTTTTTT
.	.	TRBV15	TRBJ1-2	CATSRDYASVTNYGYTF	TGTGCCACCAGCAGAGATTACGCCAGTGTCACTAACTATGGCTACACCTTC
.	TRBD1	TRBV5-6	TRBJ1-5	CASSLGQGDQHF	TGTGCCAGCAGCTTGGGACAGGGAGACCAGCATTTT
once	.	TRBV5-1	TRBJ1-4	CASSPGQDREKLFF	TGCGCCAGCAGCCCGGGACAAGATCGGGAAAAACTGTTTTTT
few	TRBD1	TRBV10-3	TRBJ1-2	CATRDSNYGYTF	TGTGCCACCCGGGACAGCAACTATGGCTACACCTTC
.	.	TRBV12-3/TRBV12-4	TRBJ1-5	CASSLSGQPQHF	TGTGCCAGCAGTTTATCAGGACAGCCCCAGCATTTT
.	TRBD1	TRBV2	TRBJ1-3	CASSFTGEGNTIYF	TGTGCCAGCAGTTTCACAGGGGAAGGAAACACCATATATTTT
.	.	TRBV2	TRBJ1-1	CASGFGPNTEAFF	TGTGCCAGCGGGTTCGGACCGAACACTGAAGCTTTCTTT
.	.	TRBV3-1/TRBV3-2	TRBJ2-1	CASSQLLGSRKDNEQFF	TGTGCCAGCAGCCAACTCCTGGGGTCCCGGAAGGACAATGAGCAGTTCTTC
once	.	TRBV11-2	TRBJ2-7	CASSLGVFEQYF	TGTGCCAGCAGCTTAGGAGTCTTCGAGCAGTACTTC
.	.	TRBV7-9	TRBJ2-1	CASTDLQGVGEQFF	TGTGCCAGCACCGACTTACAGGGTGTCGGTGAGCAGTTCTTC